The next 21 T cell receptor beta chains were all read from a single sample in a study of blood T cell repertoires in COVID-19. This table comes from immunoSEQ multiplex PCR, and its TCRdb copy is limited to in-frame clones, with some not included. The data hold 70,000 to 100,000 clones, with 65% to 85% observed a single time. The sequencing sample was made of peripheral blood. Receptors originate from a woman aged 80 or older with acute or convalescent COVID-19.

The sample holds a few counts of this clone. This chain connects TRBV7-2 to TRBJ1-2, with TRBD1 as a possible D gene (6 bases). V was cut by 1 base and J by 6 bases, with 12 bases left in between. Germline CDR1 is SGHTA and CDR2 is FQGNSA. The CDR3 totals 14 residues. In DNA form, the CDR3 reads TGTGCCAGCAGCTTAGGATTGGGGGCGAATGGCTACACCTTC. Translated, it gives CASSLGLGANGYTF. Full variable domain (missing parts from reference TRBV7-2 and TRBJ1-2): GAGVSQSPSNKVTEKGKDVELRCDPISGHTALYWYRQSLGQGLEFLIYFQGNSAPDKSGLPSDRFSAERTGGSVSTLTIQRTQQEDSAVYLCASSLGLGANGYTFGSGTRLTVV.

The chain employs TRBV7-9 and TRBJ2-3; D is possibly TRBD1 (5 bases). Between the trimmed V and J ends, which lost 2 bases and 8 bases, there was a span of 8 bases. Germline V gene sequence: CDR1 SEHNR, CDR2 FQNEAQ (reference sequence). The length of the CDR3 is 12 residues. The CDR3 protein is CASSLTGGTQYF. The CDR3, as DNA: TGTGCCAGCAGCTTAACAGGCGGTACGCAGTATTTT.

This clone was found once. The genes are TRBV11-3 and TRBJ2-7; 10 bases are a match to TRBD1. Losses at the gene ends were 4 bases for V and 1 base for J; bases not matched to a gene: 7. The CDR3 covers 16 residues. Germline V lookup: CDR1 SGHNT, CDR2 YENEEA. The CDR3 region is CASSSTWDRGSYEQYF. The CDR3, as DNA: TGTGCCAGCAGCTCAACGTGGGACAGGGGATCCTACGAGCAGTACTTC.

Written as DNA, the CDR3 is TGCAGCGTCCTCCCCGAGGGGGCTAATTCACCCCTCCACTTT. Translation: CSVLPEGANSPLHF. The V gene is TRBV29-1, the J gene TRBJ1-6, with 7 bases aligning to TRBD1. The CDR3 is 14 residues long. Trimming at V came to 6 bases and at J to 6 bases, leaving 8 bases not matched to a gene. CDR1 SQVTM and CDR2 ANQGSEA come from the germline V gene.

This chain joins TRBV2 and TRBJ2-7; 9 nucleotides align to TRBD1. V lost 6 bases, J lost 2 bases, and 5 bases stayed unmatched. This CDR3 comprises 14 residues. CDR1 is SNHLY, CDR2 FYNNEI, per germline. In DNA form, the CDR3 reads TGTGCCAGCAGACCCGGGACAGGGCCCTACGAGCAGTACTTC. Protein sequence: CASRPGTGPYEQYF.

V and J are TRBV5-8 and TRBJ1-5; 9 bases fit TRBD1. The V gene end was trimmed by 3 bases and the J gene end by 6 bases; junction bases not matched to a gene: 7. Germline V CDR1 and CDR2: SGHTS, YDEGEE. The CDR3 is made up of 15 amino acids. CDR3 nucleotide sequence: TGTGCCAGCAGCTCGGGACAGGGCGACAGTCAGCCCCAGCATTTT. Translating it yields CASSSGQGDSQPQHF.

V usage is TRBV2 and J usage is TRBJ2-7; perhaps TRBD1 as D (5 bases). The CDR3 is made up of 11 amino acids. In germline, CDR1 is SNHLY, CDR2 FYNNEI. The ends were cut back, 7 bases at V and 1 base at J, with 5 bases in the middle. The CDR3 DNA is TGTGCCAGCAAGGGGTCCTACGAGCAGTACTTC. Its translation is CASKGSYEQYF. The complete variable domain, with remaining parts taken from reference TRBV2 and TRBJ2-7, reads EPEVTQTPSHQVTQMGQEVILRCVPISNHLYFYWYRQILGQKVEFLVSFYNNEISEKSEIFDDQFSVERPDGSNFTLKIRSTKLEDSAMYFCASKGSYEQYFGPGTRLTVT.

The chain has TRBV27 and TRBJ1-2, with D possibly matching TRBD1 (5 bases). The germline gives CDR1 MNHEY, CDR2 SMNVEV (reference sequence). Trimming left V 5 bases short and J 5 bases short, with 15 bases between. This CDR3 is built from 14 residues. CDR3 sequence (DNA): TGTGCCAGCAGTCCAGGTACTCAGGGATATGGCTACACCTTC. Translated: CASSPGTQGYGYTF.

This sequence joins TRBV29-1 and TRBJ1-4; D may be TRBD1 (5 bases). Trimming removed 7 bases from V and 8 bases from J, with 20 bases in between. Per germline, CDR1 SQVTM and CDR2 ANQGSEA. This CDR3 is built from 14 residues. The CDR3 DNA follows: TGCAGCGCCAGAATGGGGGGAGGAGGCGAAAAACTGTTTTTT. Its protein is CSARMGGGGEKLFF.

This clone was detected a few times. The chain combines TRBV19 with TRBJ2-1; TRBD1 matches at 8 bases. The CDR3 sequence is 17 residues long. The trim removed 5 bases at V and 6 bases at J, leaving 15 bases unmatched. CDR1 is LNHDA, CDR2 SQIVND, per germline (reference sequence). DNA of the CDR3: TGTGCCAGTAGTCCCCGCGCCTTCCAGGGGGCGGTCAATGAGCAGTTCTTC. Its protein is CASSPRAFQGAVNEQFF.

The rearrangement uses TRBV2 and TRBJ2-2, with TRBD1 matching over 7 bases. Germline CDR1 is SNHLY and CDR2 is FYNNEI. CDR3 length: 14 residues. Trimming at V came to 6 bases and at J to 7 bases, leaving 8 bases not matched to a gene. The CDR3, as DNA: TGTGCCAGCAGCAACAGGGGAGCCGGCGGGGAGCTGTTTTTT. Residues: CASSNRGAGGELFF.

The rearrangement uses TRBV7-3 and TRBJ1-1; the D gene is possibly TRBD1 (6 bases). CDR1 is SGHTA, CDR2 FQGTGA, per germline. The CDR3 loop spans 13 amino acids. The V gene lost 3 bases and the J gene lost 5 bases, with 10 bases spanning the gap. The DNA for the CDR3 is TGTGCCAGCAGCTTTGACAGGACGACTGAAGCTTTCTTT. It is translated as CASSFDRTTEAFF.

The V gene is TRBV2, the J gene TRBJ1-2, with D maybe TRBD1 (5 bases). V lost 6 bases and J 5 bases, leaving 16 bases between the germline ends. The CDR3 runs 14 residues. Per germline, CDR1 SNHLY and CDR2 FYNNEI. CDR3 loop: CASRPQGAYYGYTF. The CDR3 nucleotides are TGTGCCAGCAGACCCCAAGGGGCCTATTATGGCTACACCTTC.

The V call is TRBV2, the J call TRBJ1-5, with no clear D. The germline V gene encodes CDR1 SNHLY and CDR2 FYNNEI. This CDR3 is 14 amino acids long. Trimming stripped 3 bases from V and 6 bases from J, with 12 bases between. DNA of the CDR3: TGTGCCAGCAGTGACGGTCGCACGTCTCAGCCCCAGCATTTT. It translates to CASSDGRTSQPQHF.

The chain employs TRBV3-1 (or the pseudogene TRBV3-2) and TRBJ1-2; 7 bases fit TRBD1. With V trimmed by 1 base and J by 2 bases, 7 bases remained unmatched. This CDR3 has 16 residues. Germline V gene sequence: CDR1 LGHDT, CDR2 YNNKEL (reference sequence). The CDR3 loop is CASSQASMTGNYGYTF. CDR3 in DNA: TGTGCCAGCAGCCAAGCCAGTATGACAGGGAACTATGGCTACACCTTC.

CDR3 in amino acids: CASRRTANYGYTF. The CDR3, as DNA: TGTGCCAGCAGACGGACAGCTAACTATGGCTACACCTTC. V and J are TRBV6-5 and TRBJ1-2; D possibly corresponds to TRBD1 (6 bases). The ends were cut back, 6 bases at V and 0 bases at J, with 8 bases in the middle. The CDR3 sequence is 13 residues long. Per the germline V gene, CDR1 is MNHEY and CDR2 is SVGAGI.

This chain connects TRBV3-1 (or the pseudogene TRBV3-2) to TRBJ1-5; D is unclear. The V and J ends lost 4 bases and 7 bases respectively, with 14 bases between them. Germline CDR1 and CDR2: LGHDT and YNNKEL (reference sequence). The CDR3 totals 14 residues. The CDR3, as DNA: TGTGCCAGCAGCCCCGACGGCGGTCGGCAGCCCCAGCATTTT. Translating it yields CASSPDGGRQPQHF.

The J gene is TRBJ1-2, the V gene TRBV30; possibly TRBD1 for D (5 bases). Germline loops: CDR1 GTSNPN, CDR2 SVGIG (reference sequence). There are 12 residues in the CDR3. Trimming stripped 6 bases from V and 2 bases from J, with 10 bases between. The CDR3 nucleotides read TGTGCCTGTGCGCAGGGCAACTATGGCTACACCTTC. Translation: CACAQGNYGYTF.

The gene calls are TRBV7-2 and TRBJ2-3; 9 bases map to TRBD1. The CDR3 spans 15 residues. V lost 3 bases, J lost 3 bases, and 4 bases stayed unmatched. CDR1 is SGHTA and CDR2 is FQGNSA in the germline V gene. CDR3 sequence (DNA): TGTGCCAGCAGCTTGGGACAGGGCGGGACAGATACGCAGTATTTT. Its protein is CASSLGQGGTDTQYF.

The chain combines TRBV19 with TRBJ1-4; unclear D gene. Trimming removed 1 base from V and 12 bases from J, with 15 bases in between. Germline CDR1 is LNHDA and CDR2 is SQIVND (reference sequence). This CDR3 comprises 14 residues. The CDR3 DNA reads as TGTGCCAGTAGTATAGGGGCAGAAGCTACGGAACTGTTTTTT. It encodes CASSIGAEATELFF.

V and J are TRBV27 and TRBJ1-4, with 8 bases identical to TRBD1. This CDR3 has 14 residues. CDR1 MNHEY and CDR2 SMNVEV come from the germline V gene (reference sequence). Germline trimming cut 4 bases from V and 7 bases from J; bases unmatched to any gene: 5. For the CDR3, the DNA is TGTGCCAGCAGTTGGGGGACAGGTGGTGAAAAACTGTTTTTT. This encodes CASSWGTGGEKLFF.